These T cell receptor beta chains were read from a single sample in a study of PD-L1 blockade in urothelial cancer. Some clones are missing from TCRdb's copy, which holds only in-frame ones; the method was immunoSEQ multiplex PCR. This sample has 40,000 to 55,000 clones, with around 83% found just once. This specimen consisted of PBMCs, obtained around atezolizumab (anti-PD-L1) treatment. Source of these receptors: a man aged 55-75 years with urothelial cancer. The conserved cysteine and the conserved F or W are not part of the CDR3 here. D genes are given only for firm matches. A row's size may be missing; if present it is once, few, many or a size class.

V: TRBV5-1; J: TRBJ2-1; size: .; D: TRBD2; CDR3: ATTGGERDEQF
V: TRBV4-3; J: TRBJ2-1; size: once; D: .; CDR3: ASSQDPEEEQF
V: TRBV9; J: TRBJ2-7; size: .; D: .; CDR3: ASSPGTPSSYEQY
V: TRBV4-3; J: TRBJ2-7; size: .; D: .; CDR3: ASSQDNDKSYEQY
V: TRBV19; J: TRBJ2-1; size: once; D: .; CDR3: ASSIYPSDYNEQF
V: TRBV30; J: TRBJ2-7; size: .; D: TRBD1; CDR3: AWSVGTGGVGPYEQY
V: TRBV30; J: TRBJ2-5; size: .; D: .; CDR3: AWGRRGPETKGETQY
V: TRBV30; J: TRBJ1-3; size: .; D: .; CDR3: AWNGDFGNTIY
V: TRBV4-1; J: TRBJ1-4; size: .; D: .; CDR3: ASSQERGLGKLF
V: TRBV25-1; J: TRBJ1-2; size: once; D: TRBD1; CDR3: ASSPRDRGNYGYT
V: TRBV27; J: TRBJ1-2; size: .; D: TRBD1; CDR3: ASSLLGDSGNYGYT
V: TRBV14; J: TRBJ1-1; size: .; D: .; CDR3: ASSQEHGGAF
V: TRBV6-1; J: TRBJ2-7; size: .; D: TRBD2; CDR3: ASSITTSGSYEQY
V: TRBV19; J: TRBJ2-5; size: many; D: TRBD2; CDR3: ASSEREVQETQY
V: TRBV7-8; J: TRBJ2-3; size: .; D: TRBD2; CDR3: ASSVQIAGGTDTQY
V: TRBV5-1; J: TRBJ1-1; size: .; D: .; CDR3: ASSLVWGLGTEAF
V: TRBV6-5; J: TRBJ1-2; size: .; D: TRBD1; CDR3: ASSYRDRGYGYT
V: TRBV5-1; J: TRBJ2-2; size: .; D: .; CDR3: ASSLGAGSTGELF
V: TRBV6-1; J: TRBJ1-5; size: few; D: .; CDR3: ASSLRQPQH
V: TRBV7-8; J: TRBJ1-2; size: .; D: .; CDR3: ASSLGLSYGYT
V: TRBV30; J: TRBJ2-1; size: .; D: .; CDR3: AWRKDSYNEQF
V: TRBV29-1; J: TRBJ1-1; size: few; D: .; CDR3: SVHPGHAEAF
V: TRBV27; J: TRBJ1-3; size: .; D: .; CDR3: ATSQRGTGNTIY
V: TRBV5-6; J: TRBJ1-2; size: .; D: TRBD1; CDR3: ASSTAGTGGYGYT
V: TRBV5-1; J: TRBJ2-1; size: few; D: .; CDR3: ASSWLAEGEQF
V: TRBV5-1; J: TRBJ2-7; size: once; D: .; CDR3: ASSLYDSPIYEQY
V: TRBV5-4; J: TRBJ1-6; size: .; D: TRBD1; CDR3: ASSWDRVRGNSPLH
V: TRBV5-1; J: TRBJ2-1; size: .; D: TRBD2; CDR3: ASSLALAGGNEQF
V: TRBV6-6; J: TRBJ1-2; size: .; D: .; CDR3: ASSGGYGYT
V: TRBV28; J: TRBJ1-4; size: .; D: TRBD1; CDR3: ASSRAGTGKGEKLF
V: TRBV5-1; J: TRBJ2-3; size: once; D: .; CDR3: ASSGGGPDTQY
V: TRBV29-1; J: TRBJ2-1; size: few; D: .; CDR3: SVEDTGEQF
V: TRBV6-6; J: TRBJ1-3; size: .; D: TRBD1; CDR3: ASSPSGTGGNTIY
V: TRBV12-5; J: TRBJ2-7; size: .; D: TRBD1; CDR3: ASGLGDRDEQY
V: TRBV6-5; J: TRBJ1-1; size: few; D: .; CDR3: ASSRRGSRNTEAF
V: TRBV7-2; J: TRBJ2-2; size: .; D: .; CDR3: ASSPAVKNGELF
V: TRBV6-4; J: TRBJ2-7; size: .; D: .; CDR3: ASIMGTSFYEQY
V: TRBV18; J: TRBJ1-1; size: .; D: .; CDR3: ASSPEGGANTEAF
V: TRBV6-4; J: TRBJ2-7; size: .; D: TRBD1; CDR3: ASSDIPTGAPYEQY
V: TRBV4-3; J: TRBJ2-3; size: .; D: .; CDR3: ASSQDAGFTDTQY
V: TRBV6-5; J: TRBJ2-1; size: .; D: TRBD2; CDR3: ASSRAGGIYNEQF
V: TRBV5-4; J: TRBJ2-5; size: .; D: TRBD1; CDR3: ASSWDRGIETQY
V: TRBV9; J: TRBJ2-1; size: .; D: .; CDR3: ASSADSSYNEQF
V: TRBV4-2; J: TRBJ2-1; size: once; D: TRBD1; CDR3: ASSQRPGQGNEQF
V: TRBV5-6; J: TRBJ2-3; size: .; D: TRBD2; CDR3: ASSLGTSGTDTQY
V: TRBV19; J: TRBJ1-4; size: .; D: .; CDR3: ASSIGRKEKLF
V: TRBV9; J: TRBJ2-1; size: .; D: TRBD2; CDR3: ASSDGGPHDSGVAYNEQF
V: TRBV5-4; J: TRBJ1-1; size: .; D: .; CDR3: ASSLETGNTEAF
V: TRBV6-6; J: TRBJ2-3; size: .; D: .; CDR3: ASRNQGTDTQY
V: TRBV28; J: TRBJ2-1; size: .; D: TRBD2; CDR3: ASSWGLAGGDEQF